This passage covers 3 T cell receptor beta chains from one sample sequenced in a study of T cell repertoires in cytomegalovirus infection. TCRdb used MiXCR to reprocess the reads, holding one entry per CDR3 protein. Of approximately 220,000 distinct CDR3 sequences in the sample, roughly 34% are singletons; the top ten hold 59%. Their specific antigens are unknown. The sample consisted of CD8+ T cells from cultured PBMCs, taken from culture after CMV antigen stimulation. The receptors were gathered from a human donor in good health (CMV status not recorded). Some clones in this sample may be carry-over from other donors' samples.

This clonotype was observed many times. This chain connects TRBV15 to TRBJ1-1; D not resolved. CDR3 length: 15 amino acids. Germline V gene lookup returns CDR1 LNHNV and CDR2 YYDKDF (reference sequence). Trimming pared 1 base from V and 0 bases from J, leaving 9 bases between. CDR3 nucleotide sequence: TGTGCCACCAGCAGAGGAGCGGGTTTGAACACTGAAGCTTTCTTT. This encodes CATSRGAGLNTEAFF.

A remark on this clonotype: At one boundary the junction diverges from the germline segment, which might be a read error. The CDR3 sequence is CSSSSRQGARNEQYF. The CDR3, as DNA: TGTTCCAGCAGCTCCCGACAGGGGGCGAGAAACGAGCAGTACTTC. The gene calls are TRBV11-2 and TRBJ2-7; TRBD1 matches 10 bases. The length of the CDR3 is 15 residues. Germline V gene sequence: CDR1 SGHAT, CDR2 FQNNGV.

This clonotype was detected only a few times. This chain uses TRBV6-6 with TRBJ1-5; D may be TRBD1 (6 bases). This CDR3 has 14 residues. Germline CDR1 reads MNHNY; CDR2 reads SVGAGI (reference sequence). Trimming took 10 bases from V and 3 from J, leaving 16 bases between them. For the CDR3, the DNA is TGTGCCACCGACCGGGACACCTTCAATCAGCCCCAGCATTTT. Translation: CATDRDTFNQPQHF.